Sequencing of this TCR beta chain was carried out in a study of blood T cell repertoires in COVID-19. The assay was immunoSEQ multiplex PCR, and TCRdb's table has in-frame clones only and misses some. This table holds about 250,000 clones, roughly 90% found once. This CDR3 comprises 13 residues. Trimming pared 9 bases from V and 0 bases from J, leaving 12 bases between. Looked up from germline, CDR1 is LGHNA and CDR2 is YSLEER. The chain recombines TRBV4-3 with TRBJ2-7; D gene ambiguous. This receptor was identified in a woman younger than 45 with active or convalescent COVID-19. The sample consisted of peripheral blood. CDR3 residues: CARGGYGSYEQYF. CDR3 nucleotides: TGCGCCAGAGGCGGCTATGGCTCCTACGAGCAGTACTTC.